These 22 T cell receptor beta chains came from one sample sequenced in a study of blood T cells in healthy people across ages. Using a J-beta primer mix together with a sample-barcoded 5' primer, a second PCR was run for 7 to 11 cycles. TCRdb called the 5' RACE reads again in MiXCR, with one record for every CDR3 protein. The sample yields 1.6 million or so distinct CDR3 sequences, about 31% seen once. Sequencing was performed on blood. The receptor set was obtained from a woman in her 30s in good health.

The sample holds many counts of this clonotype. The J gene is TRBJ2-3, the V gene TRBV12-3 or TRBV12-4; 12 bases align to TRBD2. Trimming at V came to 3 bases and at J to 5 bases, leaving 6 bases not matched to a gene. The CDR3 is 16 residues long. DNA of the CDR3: TGTGCCAGCAGTTTCTTTGGGACTAGCGGGCGAGATACGCAGTATTTT. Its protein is CASSFFGTSGRDTQYF.

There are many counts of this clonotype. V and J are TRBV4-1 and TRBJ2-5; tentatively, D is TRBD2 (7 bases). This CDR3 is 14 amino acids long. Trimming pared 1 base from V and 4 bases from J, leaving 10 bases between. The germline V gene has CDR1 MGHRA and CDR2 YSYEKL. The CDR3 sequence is CASSQVGGRETQYF. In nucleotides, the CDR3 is TGCGCCAGCAGCCAAGTGGGGGGGCGAGAGACCCAGTACTTC.

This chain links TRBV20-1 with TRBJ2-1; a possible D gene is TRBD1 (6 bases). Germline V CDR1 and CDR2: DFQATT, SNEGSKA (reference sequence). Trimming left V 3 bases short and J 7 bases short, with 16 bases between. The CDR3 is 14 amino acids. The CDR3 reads CSAREGTGKNEQFF. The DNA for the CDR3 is TGCAGTGCTAGGGAAGGTACAGGGAAAAATGAGCAGTTCTTC.

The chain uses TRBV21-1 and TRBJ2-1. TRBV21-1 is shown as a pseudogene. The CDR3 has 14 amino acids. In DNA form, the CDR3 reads TGTGCCTCCGTGTCGGGAGCGGTCCACAATGAGCAGTTCTTC. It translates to CASVSGAVHNEQFF.

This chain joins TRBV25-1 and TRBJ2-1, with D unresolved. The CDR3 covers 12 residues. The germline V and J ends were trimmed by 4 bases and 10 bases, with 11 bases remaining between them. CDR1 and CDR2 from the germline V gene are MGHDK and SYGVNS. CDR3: CASSARETEQFF. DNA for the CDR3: TGTGCCAGCAGTGCAAGGGAAACCGAGCAGTTCTTC.

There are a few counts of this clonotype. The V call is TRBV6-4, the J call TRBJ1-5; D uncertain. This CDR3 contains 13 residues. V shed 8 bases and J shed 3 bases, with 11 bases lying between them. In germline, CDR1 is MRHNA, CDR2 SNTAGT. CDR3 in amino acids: CASGPGLNQPQHF. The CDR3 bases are TGTGCCAGCGGTCCGGGCCTCAATCAGCCCCAGCATTTT.

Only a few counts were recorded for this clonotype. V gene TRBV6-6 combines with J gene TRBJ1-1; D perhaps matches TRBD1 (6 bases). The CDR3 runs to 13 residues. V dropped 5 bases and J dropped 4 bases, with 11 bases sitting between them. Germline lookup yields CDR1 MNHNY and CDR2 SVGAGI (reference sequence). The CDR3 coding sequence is TGTGCCAGCAGTATACAGGGCGGCACTGAAGCTTTCTTT. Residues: CASSIQGGTEAFF.

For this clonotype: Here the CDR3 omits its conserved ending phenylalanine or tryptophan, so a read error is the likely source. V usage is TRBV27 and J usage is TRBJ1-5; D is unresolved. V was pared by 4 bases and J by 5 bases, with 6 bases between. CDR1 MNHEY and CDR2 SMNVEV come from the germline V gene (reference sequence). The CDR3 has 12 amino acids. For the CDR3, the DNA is TGTGCCAGCAGTTCTGGATATCAGCCCCAGCATTGT. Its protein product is CASSSGYQPQHC.

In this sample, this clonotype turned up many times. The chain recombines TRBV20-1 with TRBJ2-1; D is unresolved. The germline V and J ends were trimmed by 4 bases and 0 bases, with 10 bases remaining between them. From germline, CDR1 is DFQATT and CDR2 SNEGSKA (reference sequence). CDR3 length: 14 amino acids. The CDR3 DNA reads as TGCAGTGCTATCGCCGGAAGCTCCTACAATGAGCAGTTCTTC. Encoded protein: CSAIAGSSYNEQFF.

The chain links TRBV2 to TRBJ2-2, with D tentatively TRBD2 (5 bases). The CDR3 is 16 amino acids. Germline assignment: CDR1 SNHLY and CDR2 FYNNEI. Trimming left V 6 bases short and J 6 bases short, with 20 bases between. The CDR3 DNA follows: TGTGCCAGCAGACCTACTAATACTGCGGGTCCCGGGGAGCTGTTTTTT. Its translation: CASRPTNTAGPGELFF.

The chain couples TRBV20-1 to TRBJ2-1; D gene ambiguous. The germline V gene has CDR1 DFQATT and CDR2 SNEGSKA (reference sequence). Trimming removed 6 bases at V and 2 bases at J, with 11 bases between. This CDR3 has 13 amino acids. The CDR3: CSAPQIPYNEQFF. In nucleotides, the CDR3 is TGCAGTGCCCCACAGATCCCCTACAATGAGCAGTTCTTC.

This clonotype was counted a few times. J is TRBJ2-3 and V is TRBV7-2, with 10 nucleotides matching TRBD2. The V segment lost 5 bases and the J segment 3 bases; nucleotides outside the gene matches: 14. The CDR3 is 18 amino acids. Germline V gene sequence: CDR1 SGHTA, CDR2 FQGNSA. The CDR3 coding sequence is TGTGCCAGCAGCCCCATGCCTAGCGGGAGTGTAATGACAGATACGCAGTATTTT. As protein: CASSPMPSGSVMTDTQYF.

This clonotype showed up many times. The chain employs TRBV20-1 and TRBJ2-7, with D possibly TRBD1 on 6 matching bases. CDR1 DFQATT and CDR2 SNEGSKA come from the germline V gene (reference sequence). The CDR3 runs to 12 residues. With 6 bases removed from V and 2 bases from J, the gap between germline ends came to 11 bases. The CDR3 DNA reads TGCAGTGCAGGACAGCCCCCCTACGAGCAGTACTTC. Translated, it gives CSAGQPPYEQYF.

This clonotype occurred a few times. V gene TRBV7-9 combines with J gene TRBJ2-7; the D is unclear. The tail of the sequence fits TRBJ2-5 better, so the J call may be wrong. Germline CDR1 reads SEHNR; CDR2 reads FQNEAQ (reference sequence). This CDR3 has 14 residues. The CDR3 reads CASSLSQSQKTQYF. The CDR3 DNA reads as TGTGCCAGCAGCTTATCCCAGTCCCAGAAGACCCAGTACTTC.

CDR3 in DNA: TGTGCCATCAGTGAGTCCGGGACAGGAACCCGACAGCCCCAGCATTTT. It yields the protein CAISESGTGTRQPQHF. The chain couples TRBV10-3 to TRBJ1-5, with 8 positions matching TRBD1. This CDR3 is built from 16 residues. The trim removed 0 bases at V and 7 bases at J, leaving 8 bases unmatched. Germline values: CDR1 ENHRY, CDR2 SYGVKD.

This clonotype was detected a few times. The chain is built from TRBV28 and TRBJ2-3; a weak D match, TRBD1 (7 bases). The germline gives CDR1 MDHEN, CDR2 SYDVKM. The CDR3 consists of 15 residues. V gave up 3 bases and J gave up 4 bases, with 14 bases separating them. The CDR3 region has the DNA TGTGCCAGCAGTTTGGCGGAGGGGGCGTCAGATACGCAGTATTTT. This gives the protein CASSLAEGASDTQYF.

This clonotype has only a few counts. As DNA, the CDR3 is TGCAGTGCTCCCCAGGCTGGCCCAGCCAAAAACATTCAGTACTTC. Its translation is CSAPQAGPAKNIQYF. The chain employs TRBV20-1 and TRBJ2-4; no firm D call. The CDR3 consists of 15 residues. Trimming pared 5 bases from V and 0 bases from J, leaving 14 bases between. Germline V gene data show CDR1 as DFQATT and CDR2 as SNEGSKA (reference sequence).

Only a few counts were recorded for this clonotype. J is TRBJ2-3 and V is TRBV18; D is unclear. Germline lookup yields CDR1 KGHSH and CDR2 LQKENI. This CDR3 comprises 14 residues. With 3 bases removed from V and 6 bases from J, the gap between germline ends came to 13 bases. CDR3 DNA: TGTGCCAGCTCACCTTCCCCCTTTGTGGATACGCAGTATTTT. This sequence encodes CASSPSPFVDTQYF.

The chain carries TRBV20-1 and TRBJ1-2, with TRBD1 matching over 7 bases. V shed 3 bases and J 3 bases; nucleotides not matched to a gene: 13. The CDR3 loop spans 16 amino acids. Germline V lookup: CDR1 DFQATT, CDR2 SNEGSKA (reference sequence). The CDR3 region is CSASIYYRGVDYGYTF. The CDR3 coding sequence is TGCAGTGCTAGTATTTACTACAGGGGTGTTGACTATGGCTACACCTTC.

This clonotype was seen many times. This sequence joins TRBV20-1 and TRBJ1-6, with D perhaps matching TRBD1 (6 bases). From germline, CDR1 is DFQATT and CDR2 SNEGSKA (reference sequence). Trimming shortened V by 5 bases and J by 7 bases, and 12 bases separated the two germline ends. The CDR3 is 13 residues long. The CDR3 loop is CSAPQGKNSPLHF. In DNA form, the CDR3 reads TGCAGTGCTCCCCAGGGGAAGAATTCACCCCTCCACTTT.

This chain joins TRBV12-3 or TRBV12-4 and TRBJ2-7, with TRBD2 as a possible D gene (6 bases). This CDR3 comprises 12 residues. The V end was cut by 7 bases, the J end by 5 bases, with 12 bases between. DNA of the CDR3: TGTGCCAGCAACGGAGCGGGCCACGAGCAGTACTTC. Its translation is CASNGAGHEQYF.

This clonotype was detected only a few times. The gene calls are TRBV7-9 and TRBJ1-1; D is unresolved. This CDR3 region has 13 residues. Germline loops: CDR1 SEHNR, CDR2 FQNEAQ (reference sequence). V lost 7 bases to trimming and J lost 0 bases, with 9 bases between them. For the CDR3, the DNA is TGTGCCAGCACTCCGGTTGTGAACACTGAAGCTTTCTTT. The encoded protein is CASTPVVNTEAFF.